A single sample gave rise to the 20 T cell receptor beta chains below, sequenced in a study of T cell changes during pregnancy in multiple sclerosis. Profiling relied on immunoSEQ multiplex PCR, and the TCRdb table lists in-frame clones only, not all of them. The table lists tens of thousands of clones, 94% of them singletons. This specimen was CD4+ T cells from peripheral blood mononuclear cells, taken after pregnancy. These receptors came from a female donor with multiple sclerosis, enrolled in a pregnancy study.

In nucleotides, the CDR3 is TGTGCCAGCAGTGACGGAGGGGGCCCAGATACGCAGTATTTT. Translating gives CASSDGGGPDTQYF. The chain recombines TRBV6-4 with TRBJ2-3; maybe TRBD1 (7 bases). V gave up 2 bases and J gave up 4 bases, with 10 bases separating them. The CDR3 runs 14 residues. Germline CDR1 MRHNA, CDR2 SNTAGT.

The chain is built from TRBV9 and TRBJ2-1, with 14 bases identical to TRBD2. This CDR3 has 18 residues. Germline CDR1 and CDR2: SGDLS and YYNGEE. Trimming cost V 0 bases and J 4 bases; bases outside gene matches: 6. The CDR3 DNA is TGTGCCAGCAGCGTAGAGACTAGCGGGAGGGCCTGGTACAATGAGCAGTTCTTC. This codes for CASSVETSGRAWYNEQFF.

This chain connects TRBV7-2 to TRBJ2-7; possibly TRBD2 for D (7 bases). Germline loops: CDR1 SGHTA, CDR2 FQGNSA. The V gene lost 5 bases and the J gene lost 3 bases, with 11 bases spanning the gap. This CDR3 is built from 13 residues. The CDR3 reads CASSPRGGYEQYF. CDR3 in DNA: TGTGCCAGCAGCCCGAGGGGGGGCTACGAGCAGTACTTC.

The gene calls are TRBV5-4 and TRBJ2-1; 12 positions agree with TRBD2. After removal of 0 bases from V and 15 bases from J, the junction contained 19 bases not matched to a gene. Germline CDR1 reads SGHNT; CDR2 reads YYREEE (reference sequence). This CDR3 comprises 18 residues. This chain's CDR3 is CASSLADLGLAGSGGMFF. The DNA of the CDR3 is TGTGCCAGCAGCTTGGCCGACTTGGGACTAGCGGGTAGTGGGGGTATGTTCTTC.

The rearrangement links TRBV7-8 to TRBJ1-2; 8 positions match TRBD1. J lost 4 bases, V lost 2 bases, and 6 bases had no gene match. This CDR3 comprises 15 residues. Germline V gives CDR1 SGHVS, CDR2 FQNEAQ. The CDR3, as DNA: TGTGCCAGCAGCTTATCGACAGGGGAAGGCTATGGCTACACCTTC. Encoded protein: CASSLSTGEGYGYTF.

This chain connects TRBV19 to TRBJ2-4, with D tentatively TRBD1 (5 bases). CDR1 is LNHDA, CDR2 SQIVND, per germline (reference sequence). The length of the CDR3 is 18 residues. The V end lost 2 bases, the J end lost 1 base, and 18 bases lay between the germline ends. In nucleotides, the CDR3 is TGTGCCAGTAGTATACGTGCAGTCTTGCCAGGGGCCAAAAACATTCAGTACTTC. It specifies CASSIRAVLPGAKNIQYF.

This chain links TRBV19 with TRBJ2-1; TRBD1 matches 9 bases. Germline CDR1 reads LNHDA; CDR2 reads SQIVND (reference sequence). The CDR3 sequence is 15 residues long. Unmatched junction bases numbered 5, after V lost 7 bases and J lost 1 base. The CDR3 sequence: CASNSGTGSYNEQFF. CDR3 bases: TGTGCCAGTAACTCTGGGACAGGGTCCTACAATGAGCAGTTCTTC. The full variable domain, its missing parts supplied by reference TRBV19 and TRBJ2-1, is DGGITQSPKYLFRKEGQNVTLSCEQNLNHDAMYWYRQDPGQGLRLIYYSQIVNDFQKGDIAEGYSVSREKKESFPLTVTSAQKNPTAFYLCASNSGTGSYNEQFFGPGTRLTVL.

This chain connects TRBV18 to TRBJ1-3; 8 positions match TRBD1. Trimming took 6 bases from V and 4 from J; bases not matched to a gene: 8. Germline CDR1 is KGHSH and CDR2 is LQKENI. The CDR3 is 15 residues long. CDR3 sequence: CASSSGTGRGNTIYF. The CDR3 region has the DNA TGTGCCAGCTCCTCTGGGACAGGCCGCGGAAACACCATATATTTT.

The chain uses TRBV9 and TRBJ2-1, with TRBD2 matching 11 bases. This CDR3 spans 15 amino acids. The germline V gene encodes CDR1 SGDLS and CDR2 YYNGEE. V was pared by 4 bases and J by 9 bases, with 9 bases of the junction left unmatched. The CDR3 DNA reads TGTGCCAGCAGCATAACTAGCGGGAGTAGGACTGAGCAGTTCTTC. Amino acids: CASSITSGSRTEQFF.

The chain couples TRBV9 to TRBJ2-2, with D uncertain. V dropped 0 bases and J dropped 3 bases, with 12 bases sitting between them. The CDR3 has 16 residues. Germline V lookup: CDR1 SGDLS, CDR2 YYNGEE. The DNA of the CDR3 is TGTGCCAGCAGCGTAGGCCCGAATCCGGACACCGGGGAGCTGTTTTTT. This gives the protein CASSVGPNPDTGELFF.

CDR3 sequence: CATGLIYEQYF. DNA for the CDR3: TGCGCCACCGGTTTAATCTACGAGCAGTACTTC. The rearrangement joins TRBV20-1 to TRBJ2-7; no reliable D call. Looked up from germline, CDR1 is DFQATT and CDR2 is SNEGSKA (reference sequence). The CDR3 is 11 residues long.

The sample holds one count of this clone. The CDR3 DNA sequence: TGTGCCAGCAGCTTAACCCGGAGGGCTGAAGCTTTCTTT. Amino acids: CASSLTRRAEAFF. The gene calls are TRBV11-3 and TRBJ1-1; D is unresolved. Germline V lookup: CDR1 SGHNT, CDR2 YENEEA. The V end lost 2 bases, the J end lost 6 bases, and 10 bases lay between the germline ends. The length of the CDR3 is 13 residues.

The gene calls are TRBV6-7 and TRBJ1-5; 9 nucleotides match TRBD1. TRBV6-7 is given ORF status, its function remaining uncertain. The length of the CDR3 is 15 residues. V lost 2 bases to trimming and J lost 4 bases; unmatched junction nucleotides: 3. CDR3 DNA sequence: TGTGCCAGCAGTTACCGACAGGGGGATAATCAGCCCCAGCATTTT. It translates to CASSYRQGDNQPQHF.

CDR3 sequence: CASSMDRGHVNTEAFF. The CDR3 DNA follows: TGTGCCAGTAGTATGGATAGGGGACACGTGAACACTGAAGCTTTCTTT. This sequence joins TRBV19 and TRBJ1-1, with D possibly being TRBD1 (6 bases). V was trimmed by 3 bases and J by 0 bases, leaving 14 bases between them. The CDR3 is 16 residues long. Germline V gene sequence: CDR1 LNHDA, CDR2 SQIVND (reference sequence).

The chain combines TRBV30 with TRBJ2-1, with 7 bases lining up with TRBD2. The CDR3 covers 11 residues. Germline lookup yields CDR1 GTSNPN and CDR2 SVGIG (reference sequence). Trimming at V came to 8 bases and at J to 7 bases, leaving 5 bases not matched to a gene. The CDR3, as DNA: TGTGCCCGGACTAGTTCAAATGAGCAGTTCTTC. It yields the protein CARTSSNEQFF.

The chain carries TRBV30 and TRBJ2-2; D is unresolved. The CDR3 covers 14 residues. Per the germline V gene, CDR1 is GTSNPN and CDR2 is SVGIG (reference sequence). Trimming removed 0 bases at V and 6 bases at J, with 11 bases between. The CDR3 nucleotides are TGTGCCTGGAGTGTACGGTGGTCCCCCGGGGAGCTGTTTTTT. Its protein product is CAWSVRWSPGELFF.

The chain is built from TRBV4-3 and TRBJ2-6, with 7 positions matching TRBD2. V shed 1 base and J 0 bases; nucleotides not matched to a gene: 3. The germline gives CDR1 LGHNA, CDR2 YSLEER. There are 17 residues in the CDR3. CDR3 bases: TGCGCCAGCAGCCAAGCGGGAGGACTCTCTGGGGCCAACGTCCTGACTTTC. Protein sequence: CASSQAGGLSGANVLTF.

The rearrangement joins TRBV5-4 to TRBJ1-4; D unclear. The CDR3 sequence is 17 residues long. Trimming took 0 bases from V and 5 from J, leaving 17 bases between them. Germline CDR1 is SGHNT and CDR2 is YYREEE (reference sequence). CDR3 protein: CASSLEPITAFNEKLFF. The CDR3, as DNA: TGTGCCAGCAGCTTGGAGCCCATTACAGCTTTCAATGAAAAACTGTTTTTT.

This clone has just one count. This chain links TRBV7-6 with TRBJ2-1, with TRBD2 identical over 8 bases. With V trimmed by 6 bases and J by 9 bases, 16 bases remained unmatched. The CDR3 loop spans 16 amino acids. Germline lookup yields CDR1 SGHVS and CDR2 FNYEAQ. As DNA, the CDR3 is TGTGCCAGCAGTTCAAGGGTGGTTAGCGGGATGGTTGAGCAGTTCTTC. Its translation: CASSSRVVSGMVEQFF.

This sequence joins TRBV4-3 and TRBJ2-2; TRBD2 might be the D (5 bases). Germline assignment: CDR1 LGHNA and CDR2 YSLEER. Trimming removed 0 bases at V and 0 bases at J, with 11 bases between. This CDR3 has 17 amino acids. The CDR3 loop reads CASSQEVRAANTGELFF. The CDR3 DNA reads as TGCGCCAGCAGCCAAGAAGTTCGAGCGGCGAACACCGGGGAGCTGTTTTTT.